These 32 T cell receptor beta chains came from one sample sequenced in a study of TIL therapy for anti-PD-1-resistant metastatic lung cancer. The time point is: pre-treatment sample, taken before nivolumab and TIL therapy. The libraries were made with immunoSEQ v3. Generated by immunoSEQ multiplex PCR, the TCRdb table keeps only in-frame clones and is missing some. The sample has about 53,000 clones; around 70% are singletons. The source was blood, collected at baseline. The receptors stem from a person aged 25-85 years with non-small cell lung cancer.

The rearrangement uses TRBV2 and TRBJ1-3; D is ambiguous. V was pared by 2 bases and J by 8 bases, with 19 bases between. Germline V CDR1 and CDR2: SNHLY, FYNNEI. This CDR3 has 16 residues. In DNA form, the CDR3 reads TGTGCCAGCAGTGAAAACCTGTTGGGGAAGGGAGACACCATATATTTT. It encodes CASSENLLGKGDTIYF.

The chain joins TRBV7-2 to TRBJ1-4; unclear D gene. Trimming took off 3 bases at V and 3 bases at J, with 11 bases between the two ends. The length of the CDR3 is 15 residues. Per the germline V gene, CDR1 is SGHTA and CDR2 is FQGNSA. The CDR3 region is CASSFMGSPNEKLFF. In DNA form, the CDR3 reads TGTGCCAGCAGCTTTATGGGGTCCCCTAATGAAAAACTGTTTTTT.

The rearrangement uses TRBV2 and TRBJ2-5; D ambiguous. Germline V gene sequence: CDR1 SNHLY, CDR2 FYNNEI. Trimming cost V 7 bases and J 5 bases, with 14 bases left between them. This CDR3 has 13 amino acids. The CDR3 is CASKSQPQETQYF. The CDR3, as DNA: TGTGCCAGCAAGAGCCAACCCCAGGAGACCCAGTACTTC. The variable domain in full, completed from reference TRBV2 and TRBJ2-5, reads EPEVTQTPSHQVTQMGQEVILRCVPISNHLYFYWYRQILGQKVEFLVSFYNNEISEKSEIFDDQFSVERPDGSNFTLKIRSTKLEDSAMYFCASKSQPQETQYFGPGTRLLVL.

This clone is a singleton in its sample. Written as DNA, the CDR3 is TGTGCCAGCAGCCTGGGGGGATTCGGGGGCTCACCCCTCCACTTT. Translating gives CASSLGGFGGSPLHF. The chain uses TRBV11-3 and TRBJ1-6; D perhaps matches TRBD1 (6 bases). The CDR3 loop spans 15 amino acids. V lost 5 bases to trimming and J lost 10 bases, with 18 bases between them. The germline CDR1 and CDR2 sequences are SGHNT and YENEEA.

The CDR3 DNA sequence: TGTGCCAGCAGTGCAGGTAGAGCAGGACGTGCCCTTTCACCCCTCCACTTT. Protein: CASSAGRAGRALSPLHF. J is TRBJ1-6 and V is TRBV2; D remains ambiguous. Germline V gene lookup returns CDR1 SNHLY and CDR2 FYNNEI. V shed 4 bases and J shed 9 bases, with 22 bases lying between them. This CDR3 is 17 amino acids long.

The CDR3 is CASSFVMGNQPQHF. In nucleotides, the CDR3 is TGTGCCAGCAGTTTCGTTATGGGGAATCAGCCCCAGCATTTT. The chain combines TRBV28 with TRBJ1-5; no firm D call. The CDR3 spans 14 residues. Germline CDR1 and CDR2: MDHEN and SYDVKM. V shed 3 bases and J shed 4 bases, with 10 bases lying between them.

CDR3 protein: CSAGYPATGELFF. The CDR3, as DNA: TGCAGCGCCGGTTATCCGGCTACCGGGGAGCTGTTTTTT. This sequence joins TRBV29-1 and TRBJ2-2, with D uncertain. From germline, CDR1 is SQVTM and CDR2 ANQGSEA. The CDR3 totals 13 residues. Trimming took off 7 bases at V and 5 bases at J, with 14 bases between the two ends.

This chain links TRBV12-2 with TRBJ2-1; TRBD2, the table's D call, was not compared with the DNA. TRBV12-2 is a pseudogene locus. The CDR3 extends over 13 amino acids. The CDR3: CASRFFTYNEQFF. The CDR3 DNA sequence: TGTGCAAGTCGCTTCTTTACCTACAATGAGCAGTTCTTC.

This clone was detected once. The chain links TRBV15 to TRBJ2-7; 9 bases are shared with TRBD2. Trimming at V came to 1 base and at J to 6 bases, leaving 10 bases not matched to a gene. Germline V gives CDR1 LNHNV, CDR2 YYDKDF (reference sequence). The CDR3 is 16 amino acids. The CDR3 nucleotides read TGTGCCACCAGCAGAGGCAGGGGTCTAGCGGGGAGCGAGCAGTACTTC. This translates into CATSRGRGLAGSEQYF.

V and J are TRBV2 and TRBJ2-2, with a possible D match to TRBD2 (5 bases). The CDR3 has 13 residues. CDR1 and CDR2 (germline): SNHLY, FYNNEI. The V and J ends lost 6 bases and 5 bases respectively, with 10 bases between them. The CDR3 coding sequence is TGTGCCAGCAGACCTCGGGAAACCGGGGAGCTGTTTTTT. Translated, it gives CASRPRETGELFF.

The rearrangement uses TRBV27 and TRBJ2-2, with 9 bases fitting TRBD1. Germline V CDR1 and CDR2: MNHEY, SMNVEV (reference sequence). The CDR3 is 14 amino acids. V trimming: 7 bases; J trimming: 5 bases; junction bases outside the gene matches: 5. The DNA of the CDR3 is TGTGCCAGCACCACCGGGACAGGGACCGGGGAGCTGTTTTTT. It is translated as CASTTGTGTGELFF.

This chain links TRBV28 with TRBJ1-5; TRBD1 matches 7 bases. The CDR3 length is 15 residues. CDR1 and CDR2 from the germline V gene are MDHEN and SYDVKM. Losses at the gene ends were 3 bases for V and 3 bases for J; bases not matched to a gene: 5. The CDR3 bases are TGTGCCAGCAGTTTTGGCAGGGGGTTCAATCAGCCCCAGCATTTT. Amino acid sequence: CASSFGRGFNQPQHF.

The gene calls are TRBV7-2 and TRBJ1-1, with 10 positions matching TRBD1. This CDR3 is built from 15 residues. Germline V gives CDR1 SGHTA, CDR2 FQGNSA. V lost 4 bases and J lost 0; bases outside the gene matches: 2. CDR3 residues: CASSSDRGMNTEAFF. Here the CDR3 DNA reads TGTGCCAGCAGCTCGGACAGGGGGATGAACACTGAAGCTTTCTTT.

J is TRBJ1-2 and V is TRBV29-1, with D perhaps matching TRBD1 (5 bases). The CDR3 length is 13 residues. With 7 bases removed from V and 0 bases from J, the gap between germline ends came to 12 bases. CDR1 SQVTM and CDR2 ANQGSEA come from the germline V gene. The CDR3 reads CSALTGPNYGYTF. In nucleotides, the CDR3 is TGCAGCGCGCTCACAGGTCCTAACTATGGCTACACCTTC.

This sequence joins TRBV5-4 and TRBJ2-7; the D gene is possibly TRBD1 (5 bases). V was shortened by 0 bases and J by 2 bases, with 6 bases between the two germline ends. Germline loops: CDR1 SGHNT, CDR2 YYREEE (reference sequence). The CDR3 extends over 13 amino acids. The CDR3 sequence is CASSLGGTYEQYF. The CDR3 nucleotides read TGTGCCAGCAGCTTGGGGGGCACCTACGAGCAGTACTTC.

The genes are TRBV11-3 and TRBJ2-3, with 13 bases fitting TRBD2. J was trimmed by 0 bases and V by 5 bases; bases with no gene match: 5. Germline V gene lookup returns CDR1 SGHNT and CDR2 YENEEA. The CDR3 loop spans 17 amino acids. CDR3 DNA: TGTGCCAGCAGCCGGACTAGCGGGGGAGGTAGCACAGATACGCAGTATTTT. Its translation is CASSRTSGGGSTDTQYF.

The chain combines TRBV29-1 with TRBJ2-5, with D possibly TRBD2 on 5 matching bases. The CDR3 runs 12 residues. The V and J ends lost 3 bases and 5 bases respectively, with 10 bases between them. Germline V gives CDR1 SQVTM, CDR2 ANQGSEA. CDR3 sequence: CSVESEGETQYF. CDR3 nucleotide sequence: TGCAGCGTTGAGTCCGAGGGTGAGACCCAGTACTTC. The variable domain in full, with the rest retrieved from reference TRBV29-1 and TRBJ2-5, is SAVISQKPSRDICQRGTSLTIQCQVDSQVTMMFWYRQQPGQSLTLIATANQGSEATYESGFVIDKFPISRPNLTFSTLTVSNMSPEDSSIYLCSVESEGETQYFGPGTRLLVL.

V gene TRBV7-2 combines with J gene TRBJ2-3; the D call may be TRBD1 or TRBD2 (7 bases each). The CDR3 is made up of 14 amino acids. Germline values: CDR1 SGHTA, CDR2 FQGNSA. The V gene lost 5 bases and the J gene lost 3 bases, with 12 bases spanning the gap. CDR3 in DNA: TGTGCCAGCAGCCGCAGGGGGGGAACAGATACGCAGTATTTT. This translates into CASSRRGGTDTQYF.

The genes are TRBV5-5 and TRBJ2-7; 10 bases fit TRBD2. The CDR3 has 18 residues. V shed 4 bases and J 4 bases; nucleotides not matched to a gene: 17. Germline V gene sequence: CDR1 SGHKS, CDR2 YYEKEE (reference sequence). The CDR3 protein is CASSRGPSGSFVWYEQYF. The CDR3 DNA sequence: TGTGCCAGCAGCCGGGGGCCTAGCGGGAGTTTTGTCTGGTACGAGCAGTACTTC.

The genes are TRBV6-6 and TRBJ1-4; tentative D call: TRBD1 (6 bases). CDR1 MNHNY and CDR2 SVGAGI come from the germline V gene (reference sequence). With 6 bases removed from V and 4 bases from J, the gap between germline ends came to 12 bases. CDR3 size: 14 residues. The CDR3 loop reads CASSRQGFNEKLFF. The DNA of the CDR3 is TGTGCCAGCAGCCGCCAGGGGTTTAATGAAAAACTGTTTTTT.

This chain joins TRBV27 and TRBJ2-3, with no clear D. The CDR3 covers 16 residues. Germline V gene sequence: CDR1 MNHEY, CDR2 SMNVEV (reference sequence). V dropped 1 base and J dropped 2 bases, with 13 bases sitting between them. The CDR3 region is CASSLYPPWDTDTQYF. CDR3 sequence (DNA): TGTGCCAGCAGTTTATACCCTCCCTGGGACACAGATACGCAGTATTTT.

There are a few counts of this clone. V and J are TRBV28 and TRBJ1-4; a weak D match, TRBD1 (5 bases). CDR1 is MDHEN and CDR2 is SYDVKM in the germline V gene. Trimming removed 4 bases from V and 7 bases from J, with 19 bases in between. CDR3 length equals 16 residues. The CDR3 reads CASSSPAGARGEKLFF. In DNA, the CDR3 is TGTGCCAGCAGTTCCCCGGCCGGGGCTAGAGGTGAAAAACTGTTTTTT.

There are a few counts of this clone. The rearrangement joins TRBV5-6 to TRBJ1-1; D gene uncertain. There are 11 residues in the CDR3. In germline, CDR1 is SGHDT, CDR2 YYEEEE. The V end was cut by 4 bases, the J end by 5 bases, with 6 bases between. The CDR3 sequence is CASSLQTEAFF. As DNA, the CDR3 is TGTGCCAGCAGCCTCCAGACTGAAGCTTTCTTT.

The chain employs TRBV9 and TRBJ1-2, with TRBD1 matching over 7 bases. The CDR3 is made up of 15 amino acids. Germline CDR1 and CDR2: SGDLS and YYNGEE. V was pared by 3 bases and J by 3 bases, with 8 bases of the junction left unmatched. The CDR3 protein is CASSEDRESYYGYTF. The CDR3 coding sequence is TGTGCCAGCAGCGAAGACAGGGAGTCCTACTATGGCTACACCTTC.

This chain links TRBV5-1 with TRBJ2-5; D unresolved. The CDR3 length is 14 residues. The germline V gene has CDR1 SGHRS and CDR2 YFSETQ. V lost 4 bases, J lost 1 base, and 11 bases lay in between. CDR3 in amino acids: CASSPSTFQETQYF. As DNA, the CDR3 is TGCGCCAGCAGCCCGTCAACTTTCCAAGAGACCCAGTACTTC.

This rearrangement joins TRBV10-3 to TRBJ1-6; D ambiguous. CDR1 is ENHRY and CDR2 is SYGVKD in the germline V gene. This CDR3 is built from 15 residues. Trimming shortened V by 2 bases and J by 2 bases, and 7 bases separated the two germline ends. CDR3 protein: CAISEREPYNSPLHF. The CDR3 nucleotides are TGTGCCATCAGTGAGAGGGAACCCTATAATTCACCCCTCCACTTT.

V and J are TRBV19 and TRBJ1-1; D remains ambiguous. The V and J ends lost 5 bases and 1 base respectively, with 14 bases between them. Germline V CDR1 and CDR2: LNHDA, SQIVND (reference sequence). The CDR3 extends over 15 amino acids. CDR3 DNA sequence: TGTGCCAGTAGTGGCTCCGCAGAGGGGAACACTGAAGCTTTCTTT. As protein: CASSGSAEGNTEAFF. Full variable domain (outside the CDR3, taken from reference TRBV19 and TRBJ1-1): DGGITQSPKYLFRKEGQNVTLSCEQNLNHDAMYWYRQDPGQGLRLIYYSQIVNDFQKGDIAEGYSVSREKKESFPLTVTSAQKNPTAFYLCASSGSAEGNTEAFFGQGTRLTVV.

In its sample, this clone was seen once. The chain recombines TRBV6-1 with TRBJ2-3, with D possibly TRBD1 on 6 matching bases. V lost 4 bases and J lost 5, with 10 bases in between. The CDR3 has 13 residues. CDR1 MNHNS and CDR2 SASEGT come from the germline V gene. In DNA, the CDR3 is TGTGCCAGCAGTGCTACAGGGATAGATACGCAGTATTTT. Translation: CASSATGIDTQYF.

This clone was seen a single time. The rearrangement links TRBV7-9 to TRBJ2-5; 10 nucleotides align to TRBD2. The CDR3 spans 15 residues. The germline V gene encodes CDR1 SEHNR and CDR2 FQNEAQ (reference sequence). With 3 bases clipped from V and 4 bases from J, the junction kept 5 bases outside the gene matches. Here the CDR3 reads CASSFVLAGSETQYF. The CDR3 DNA reads as TGTGCCAGCAGCTTCGTACTAGCGGGATCAGAGACCCAGTACTTC.

The CDR3 spells CASSTRANYGYTF. The CDR3 DNA sequence: TGTGCCAGCAGCACGAGAGCTAACTATGGCTACACCTTC. This chain links TRBV7-8 with TRBJ1-2; D is unresolved. CDR1 SGHVS and CDR2 FQNEAQ come from the germline V gene. The CDR3 length is 13 residues. The germline V and J ends were trimmed by 5 bases and 0 bases, with 7 bases remaining between them.

Notes on this clone: At one end, the junction sequence differs from germline, possibly due to a read error. This rearrangement joins TRBV29-1 to TRBJ2-2; tentatively, D is TRBD1 or TRBD2 (5 bases each). Per the germline V gene, CDR1 is SQVTM and CDR2 is ANQGSEA. The CDR3 is 11 residues long. CDR3 sequence reads: CSVKDSGGLFF. The CDR3 coding sequence is TGCAGCGTTAAAGACAGTGGGGGGCTGTTTTTT.

The V call is TRBV7-2, the J call TRBJ2-4; 7 bases align to TRBD2. Germline assignment: CDR1 SGHTA and CDR2 FQGNSA. The J segment lost 6 bases and the V segment lost 0 bases, leaving 5 bases of the junction unmatched. CDR3 length equals 15 residues. The CDR3 reads CASSLAAGEGNIQYF. The CDR3 nucleotides are TGTGCCAGCAGCTTAGCGGCGGGGGAGGGAAACATTCAGTACTTC.